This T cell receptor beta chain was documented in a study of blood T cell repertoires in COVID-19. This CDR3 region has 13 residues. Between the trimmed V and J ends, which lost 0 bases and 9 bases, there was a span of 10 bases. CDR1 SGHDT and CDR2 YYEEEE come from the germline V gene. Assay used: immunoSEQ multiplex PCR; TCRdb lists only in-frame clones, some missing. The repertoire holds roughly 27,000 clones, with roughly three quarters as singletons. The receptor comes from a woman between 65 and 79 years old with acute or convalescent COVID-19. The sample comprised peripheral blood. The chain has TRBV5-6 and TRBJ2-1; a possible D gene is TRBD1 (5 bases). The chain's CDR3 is CASSLEGQVEQFF. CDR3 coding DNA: TGTGCCAGCAGCTTGGAGGGGCAAGTTGAGCAGTTCTTC.